This T cell receptor (beta chain) appears in the sequencing data of a study of cytomegalovirus exposure and HLA in healthy donors. Each donor was nominally healthy when sampled (though unrecorded immune exposures were likely). PCR was performed using 60 Vbeta and 13 Jbeta primers. TCRdb's copy holds only in-frame clones and misses some; the assay was immunoSEQ multiplex PCR. Here the sample spans tens of thousands of clones, nearly 80% being singletons. J was trimmed by 2 bases and V by 5 bases; bases with no gene match: 5. Per germline, CDR1 MNHEY and CDR2 SMNVEV (reference sequence). The CDR3 is made up of 14 amino acids.

V gene TRBV27 combines with J gene TRBJ2-5; 7 positions match TRBD1. The TCR sequence derives from a man in his forties in good health and CMV-seronegative. The sample was PBMCs. This chain's CDR3 is CASSPRDRQETQYF. In DNA, the CDR3 is TGTGCCAGCAGTCCCCGGGACAGACAAGAGACCCAGTACTTC.